Each of the 2 T cell receptor beta chains below was sequenced from the same sample in a study of Graves' ophthalmopathy and Graves' hyperthyroidism. Amplification of the TCR beta CDR3 regions used RNA transcripts (as template). HTBI-primed RT-PCR formed the first round, and a multiplex PCR formed the second. One entry per CDR3 protein results from TCRdb running MiXCR on the multiplex PCR reads. The sample has tens of thousands of distinct CDR3 sequences, about 51% seen once; the top ten hold roughly 18%. Material: peripheral blood. The receptors come from an adult man with Graves' ophthalmopathy.

This rearrangement joins TRBV18 to TRBJ2-4, with D tentatively TRBD1 (8 bases). The CDR3 has 13 residues. Trimming left V 4 bases short and J 8 bases short, with 12 bases between. Germline V lookup: CDR1 KGHSH, CDR2 LQKENI. CDR3 sequence reads: CASSLTGGDIQYF. The CDR3 DNA reads TGTGCCAGCTCACTTACAGGGGGGGACATTCAGTACTTC.

This clonotype was observed at least ten times. The V call is TRBV12-3 or TRBV12-4, the J call TRBJ2-1, with 7 positions matching TRBD2. This CDR3 has 15 amino acids. V lost 3 bases and J lost 2; bases outside the gene matches: 4. CDR3 residues: CASSFSGSTYNEQFF. The CDR3 coding sequence is TGTGCCAGCAGTTTTAGCGGGTCCACCTACAATGAGCAGTTCTTC.